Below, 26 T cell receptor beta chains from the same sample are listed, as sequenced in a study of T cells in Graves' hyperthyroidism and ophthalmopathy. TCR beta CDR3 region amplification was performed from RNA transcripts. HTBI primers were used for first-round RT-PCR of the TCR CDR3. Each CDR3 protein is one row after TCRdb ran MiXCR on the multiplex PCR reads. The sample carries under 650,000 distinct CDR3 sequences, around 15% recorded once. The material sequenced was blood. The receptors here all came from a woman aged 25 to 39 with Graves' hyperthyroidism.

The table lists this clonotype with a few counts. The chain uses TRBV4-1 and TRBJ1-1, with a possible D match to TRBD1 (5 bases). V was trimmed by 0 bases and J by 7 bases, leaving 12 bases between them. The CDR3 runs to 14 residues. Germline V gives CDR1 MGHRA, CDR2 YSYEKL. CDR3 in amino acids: CASSQDWQGFEAFF. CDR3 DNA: TGCGCCAGCAGCCAAGATTGGCAGGGCTTTGAAGCTTTCTTT.

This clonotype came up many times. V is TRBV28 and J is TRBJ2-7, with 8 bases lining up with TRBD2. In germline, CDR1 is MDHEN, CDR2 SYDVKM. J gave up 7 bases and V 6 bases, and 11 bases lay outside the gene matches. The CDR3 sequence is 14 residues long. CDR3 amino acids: CASSELAGPVEQYF. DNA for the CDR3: TGTGCCAGCAGCGAATTAGCGGGACCAGTGGAGCAGTACTTC. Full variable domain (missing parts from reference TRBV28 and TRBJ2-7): DVKVTQSSRYLVKRTGEKVFLECVQDMDHENMFWYRQDPGLGLRLIYFSYDVKMKEKGDIPEGYSVSREKKERFSLILESASTNQTSMYLCASSELAGPVEQYFGPGTRLTVT.

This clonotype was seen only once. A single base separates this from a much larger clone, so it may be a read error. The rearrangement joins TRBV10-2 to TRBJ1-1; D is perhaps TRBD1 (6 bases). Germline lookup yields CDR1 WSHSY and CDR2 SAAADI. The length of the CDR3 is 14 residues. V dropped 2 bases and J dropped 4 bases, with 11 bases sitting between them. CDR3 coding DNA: TGCGCCAGCAGTGAGGGGGGGCCGGGCACTGAAGCTTTCTTT. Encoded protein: CASSEGGPGTEAFF.

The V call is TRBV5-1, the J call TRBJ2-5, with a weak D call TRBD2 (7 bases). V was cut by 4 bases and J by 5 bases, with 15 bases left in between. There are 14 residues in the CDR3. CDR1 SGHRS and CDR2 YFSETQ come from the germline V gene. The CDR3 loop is CASSQYREGETQYF. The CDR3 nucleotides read TGCGCCAGCAGCCAATACAGGGAGGGGGAGACCCAGTACTTC.

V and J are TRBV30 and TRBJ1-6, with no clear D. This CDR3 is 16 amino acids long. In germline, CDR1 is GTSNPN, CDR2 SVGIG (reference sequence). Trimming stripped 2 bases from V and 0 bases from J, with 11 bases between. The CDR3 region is CAWSLAASSYNSPLHF. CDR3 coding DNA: TGTGCCTGGAGTCTCGCGGCGAGCTCCTATAATTCACCCCTCCACTTT. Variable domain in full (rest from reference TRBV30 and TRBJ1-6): SQTIHQWPATLVQPVGSPLSLECTVEGTSNPNLYWYRQAAGRGLQLLFYSVGIGQISSEVPQNLSASRPQDRQFILSSKKLLLSDSGFYLCAWSLAASSYNSPLHFGNGTRLTVT.

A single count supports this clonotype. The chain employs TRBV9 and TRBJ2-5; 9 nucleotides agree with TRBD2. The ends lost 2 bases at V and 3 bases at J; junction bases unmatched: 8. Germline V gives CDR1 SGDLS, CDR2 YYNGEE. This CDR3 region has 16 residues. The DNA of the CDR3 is TGTGCCAGCAGCGTCGGATTAGCGGGAGTGGAAGAGACCCAGTACTTC. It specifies CASSVGLAGVEETQYF.

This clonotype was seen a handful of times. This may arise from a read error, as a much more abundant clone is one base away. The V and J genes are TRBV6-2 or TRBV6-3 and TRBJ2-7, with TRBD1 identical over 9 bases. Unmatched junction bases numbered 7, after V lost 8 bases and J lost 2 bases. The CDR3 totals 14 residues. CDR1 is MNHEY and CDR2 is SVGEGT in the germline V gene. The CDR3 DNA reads TGTGCCAGCGGACCTACAGGGGGCACCTACGAGCAGTACTTC. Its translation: CASGPTGGTYEQYF.

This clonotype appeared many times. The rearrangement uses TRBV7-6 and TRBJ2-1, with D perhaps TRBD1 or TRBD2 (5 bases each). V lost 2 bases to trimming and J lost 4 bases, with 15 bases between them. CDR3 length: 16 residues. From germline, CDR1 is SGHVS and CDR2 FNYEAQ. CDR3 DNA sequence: TGTGCCAGCAGCTTATACCCAACTGGGGGTTACAATGAGCAGTTCTTC. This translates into CASSLYPTGGYNEQFF.

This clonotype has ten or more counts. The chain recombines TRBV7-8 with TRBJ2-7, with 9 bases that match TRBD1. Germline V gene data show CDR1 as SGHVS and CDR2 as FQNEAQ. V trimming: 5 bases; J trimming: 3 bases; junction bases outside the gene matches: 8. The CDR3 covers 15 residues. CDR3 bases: TGTGCCAGCAGCGGGGTACCGGGACAGGGCTACGAGCAGTACTTC. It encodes CASSGVPGQGYEQYF.

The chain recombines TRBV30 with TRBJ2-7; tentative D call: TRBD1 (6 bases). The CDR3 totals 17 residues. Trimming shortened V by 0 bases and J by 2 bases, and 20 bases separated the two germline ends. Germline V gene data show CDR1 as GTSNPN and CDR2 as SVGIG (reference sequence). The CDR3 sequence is CAWSVPPTGQSPYEQYF. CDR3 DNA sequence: TGTGCCTGGAGTGTACCCCCAACAGGGCAGAGTCCCTACGAGCAGTACTTC.

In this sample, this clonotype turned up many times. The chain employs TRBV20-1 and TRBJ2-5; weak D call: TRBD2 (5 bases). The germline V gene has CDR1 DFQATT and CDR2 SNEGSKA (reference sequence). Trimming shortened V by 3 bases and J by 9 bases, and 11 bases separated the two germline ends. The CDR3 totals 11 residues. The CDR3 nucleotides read TGCAGTGCTAGGAGGTTGGAGGCCCAGTACTTC. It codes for CSARRLEAQYF.

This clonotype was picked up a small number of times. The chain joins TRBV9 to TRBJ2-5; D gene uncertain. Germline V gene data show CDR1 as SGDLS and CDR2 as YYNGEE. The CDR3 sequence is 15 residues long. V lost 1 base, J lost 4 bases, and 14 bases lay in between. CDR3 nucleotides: TGTGCCAGCAGCGTAAATATCTTCGACGGAGAGACCCAGTACTTC. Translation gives CASSVNIFDGETQYF.

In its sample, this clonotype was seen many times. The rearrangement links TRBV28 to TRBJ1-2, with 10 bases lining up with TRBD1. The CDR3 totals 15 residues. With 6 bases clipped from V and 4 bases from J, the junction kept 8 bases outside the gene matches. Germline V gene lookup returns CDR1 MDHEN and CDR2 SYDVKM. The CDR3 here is CASSQGGTGAYGYTF. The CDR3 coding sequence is TGTGCCAGCAGCCAGGGTGGGACAGGGGCCTATGGCTACACCTTC.

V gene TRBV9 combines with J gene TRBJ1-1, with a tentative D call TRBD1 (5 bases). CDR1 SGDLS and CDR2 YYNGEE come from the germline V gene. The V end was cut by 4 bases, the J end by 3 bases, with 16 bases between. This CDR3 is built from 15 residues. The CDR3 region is CASSTNPGGYTEAFF. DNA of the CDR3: TGTGCCAGCAGCACCAACCCCGGGGGGTACACTGAAGCTTTCTTT.

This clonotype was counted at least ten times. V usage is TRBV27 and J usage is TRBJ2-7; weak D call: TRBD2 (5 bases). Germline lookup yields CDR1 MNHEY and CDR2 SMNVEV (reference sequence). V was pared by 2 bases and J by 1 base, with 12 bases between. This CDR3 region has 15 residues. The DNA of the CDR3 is TGTGCCAGCAGTTTAGGAGGTTTCCCTTCCTACGAGCAGTACTTC. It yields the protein CASSLGGFPSYEQYF.

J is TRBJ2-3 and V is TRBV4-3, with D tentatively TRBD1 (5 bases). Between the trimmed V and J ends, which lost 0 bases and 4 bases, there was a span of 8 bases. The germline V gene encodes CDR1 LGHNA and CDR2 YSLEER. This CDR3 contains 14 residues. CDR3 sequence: CASSQDQGPDTQYF. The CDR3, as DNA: TGCGCCAGCAGCCAAGATCAGGGCCCAGATACGCAGTATTTT.

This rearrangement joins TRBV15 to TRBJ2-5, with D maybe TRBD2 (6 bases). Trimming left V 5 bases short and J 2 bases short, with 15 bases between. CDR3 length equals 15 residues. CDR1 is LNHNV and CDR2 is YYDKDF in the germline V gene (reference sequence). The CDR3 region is CATSSRGAGQETQYF. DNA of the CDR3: TGTGCCACCAGCTCTCGCGGGGCAGGACAAGAGACCCAGTACTTC.

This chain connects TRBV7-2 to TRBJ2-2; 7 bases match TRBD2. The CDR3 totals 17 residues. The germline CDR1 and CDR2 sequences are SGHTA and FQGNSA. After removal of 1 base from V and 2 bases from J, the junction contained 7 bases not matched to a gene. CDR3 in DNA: TGTGCCAGCAGCTTAGGGCGGGAGTATTCTAACACCGGGGAGCTGTTTTTT. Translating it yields CASSLGREYSNTGELFF. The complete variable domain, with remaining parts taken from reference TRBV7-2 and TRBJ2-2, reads GAGVSQSPSNKVTEKGKDVELRCDPISGHTALYWYRQSLGQGLEFLIYFQGNSAPDKSGLPSDRFSAERTGGSVSTLTIQRTQQEDSAVYLCASSLGREYSNTGELFFGEGSRLTVL.

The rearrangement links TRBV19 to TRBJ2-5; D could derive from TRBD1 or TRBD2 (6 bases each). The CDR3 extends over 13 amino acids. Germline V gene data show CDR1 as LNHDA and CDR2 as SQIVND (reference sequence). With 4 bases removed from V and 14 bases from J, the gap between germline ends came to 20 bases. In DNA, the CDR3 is TGTGCCAGTAGTACGCCGGACGGGGGCTCCCCTTACTTC. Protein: CASSTPDGGSPYF.

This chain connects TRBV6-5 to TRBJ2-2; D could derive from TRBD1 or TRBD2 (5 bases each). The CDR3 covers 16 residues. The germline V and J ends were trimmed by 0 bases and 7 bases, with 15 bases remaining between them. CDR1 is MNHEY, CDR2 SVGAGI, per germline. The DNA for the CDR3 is TGTGCCAGCAGTTACTCCAGGGCGGTACGGGACGGGGAGCTGTTTTTT. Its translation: CASSYSRAVRDGELFF.

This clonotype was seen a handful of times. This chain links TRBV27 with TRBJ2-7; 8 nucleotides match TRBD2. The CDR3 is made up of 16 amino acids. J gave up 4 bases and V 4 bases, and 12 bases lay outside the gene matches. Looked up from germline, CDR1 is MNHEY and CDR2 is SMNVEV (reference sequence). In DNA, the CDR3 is TGTGCCAGCAGTTCCCTCCTAGCGGGTGCACCTTACGAGCAGTACTTC. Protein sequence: CASSSLLAGAPYEQYF.

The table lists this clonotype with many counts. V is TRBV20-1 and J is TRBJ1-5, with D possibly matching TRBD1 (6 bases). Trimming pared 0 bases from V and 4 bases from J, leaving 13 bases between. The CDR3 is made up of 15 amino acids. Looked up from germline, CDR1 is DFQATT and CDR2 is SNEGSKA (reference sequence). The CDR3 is CSARDRGAQNQPQHF. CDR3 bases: TGCAGTGCTAGAGATAGGGGGGCACAAAATCAGCCCCAGCATTTT.

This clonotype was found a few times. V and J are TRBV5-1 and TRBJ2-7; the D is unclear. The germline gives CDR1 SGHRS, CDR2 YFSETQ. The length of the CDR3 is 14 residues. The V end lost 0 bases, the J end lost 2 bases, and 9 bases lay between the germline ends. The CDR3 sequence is CASSLGRYPYEQYF. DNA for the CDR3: TGCGCCAGCAGCTTGGGACGATATCCCTACGAGCAGTACTTC.

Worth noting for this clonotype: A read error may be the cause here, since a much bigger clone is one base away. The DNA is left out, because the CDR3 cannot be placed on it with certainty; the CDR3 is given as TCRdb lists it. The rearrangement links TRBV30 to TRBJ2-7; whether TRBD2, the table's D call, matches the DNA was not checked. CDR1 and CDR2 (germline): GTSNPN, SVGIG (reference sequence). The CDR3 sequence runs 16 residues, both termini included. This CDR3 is CAWSVALGTSLPEQHF.

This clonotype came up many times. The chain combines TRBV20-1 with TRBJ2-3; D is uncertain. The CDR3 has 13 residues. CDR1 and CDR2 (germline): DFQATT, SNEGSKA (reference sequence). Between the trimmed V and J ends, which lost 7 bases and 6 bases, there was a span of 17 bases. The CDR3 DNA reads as TGCAGTGGTTACGAGGACCTTCGGGATACGCAGTATTTT. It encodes CSGYEDLRDTQYF.

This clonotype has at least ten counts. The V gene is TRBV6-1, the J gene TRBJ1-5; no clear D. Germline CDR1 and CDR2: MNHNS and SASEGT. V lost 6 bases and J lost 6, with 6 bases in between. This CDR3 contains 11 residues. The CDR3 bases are TGTGCCAGCAGCGGGCTTCAGCCCCAGCATTTT. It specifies CASSGLQPQHF.